This is a list of T cell receptor beta chains from one sample in a study of post-analysis software for immune sequencing data. TCRdb fed the PCR reads into MiXCR, producing one record per CDR3 protein. The sample records about 540,000 distinct CDR3 sequences, around a third being singletons. Input material: blood. The receptors stem from a girl aged 2 to 17 with multiple sclerosis. Each CDR3 is given without its conserved first and last residue. Each record gives: V gene, J gene, CDR3 protein.

>TRBV20-1|TRBJ2-7
SATESSYEQY
>TRBV3-1|TRBJ2-1
ASSPFPLAGTPEQF
>TRBV7-9|TRBJ1-1
ASSLSPTVNTEAF
>TRBV20-1|TRBJ1-2
SAWSLGSGPGGAYGYT
>TRBV29-1|TRBJ1-5
SVWDRYSNQPQH
>TRBV12-3/TRBV12-4|TRBJ2-1
ASSTGQGSSYNEQF
>TRBV20-1|TRBJ2-1
SASKPGGNNEQF
>TRBV19|TRBJ2-3
ASSNLLRDTQY
>TRBV5-6|TRBJ1-2
ASSLARDGYT
>TRBV5-1|TRBJ2-6
ASSIQLPGANVLT
>TRBV5-6|TRBJ2-3
ASSSRPTDTQY
>TRBV7-2|TRBJ1-1
ASSLYRRVEAF
>TRBV6-6|TRBJ2-3
ASTRQGTRTDTQY